This passage covers 16 T cell receptor beta chains from one sample sequenced in a study of Tregs in tolerant kidney transplant recipients (dated by TCRdb to 2018 to 2020). Library construction relied on the immunoSEQ multiplex PCR assay. Held by TCRdb, this immuneACCESS table contains in-frame sequences only and omits some clones. Under half of the omission traces to an unresolved V gene where checked; the cause of the rest is unknown. Present in this sample are roughly 250,000 clones, roughly 84% of which were seen just once. The biggest ten clones account for 0.55% to 0.65% of the sample. Material for sequencing was CD4+ T cells from blood. These receptors were taken from a human donor in good health.

This clone was found once. The V call is TRBV6-1, the J call TRBJ1-1; D is undetermined. The CDR3 extends over 14 amino acids. V was cut by 5 bases and J by 7 bases, with 17 bases left in between. In germline, CDR1 is MNHNS, CDR2 SASEGT. The CDR3 coding sequence is TGTGCCAGCAGTTCCCTGAGGGCTGGGAATGAAGCTTTCTTT. Translating gives CASSSLRAGNEAFF.

This sequence joins TRBV5-1 and TRBJ1-2, with 10 bases aligning to TRBD1. The V gene end was trimmed by 0 bases and the J gene end by 3 bases; junction bases not matched to a gene: 5. The germline V gene encodes CDR1 SGHRS and CDR2 YFSETQ. This CDR3 has 16 residues. CDR3 in DNA: TGCGCCAGCAGCTTGGGACAGGGGGCGCTGGACTATGGCTACACCTTC. Its translation is CASSLGQGALDYGYTF.

The gene calls are TRBV19 and TRBJ2-1, with no clear D. The germline CDR1 and CDR2 sequences are LNHDA and SQIVND (reference sequence). V shed 3 bases and J shed 8 bases, with 14 bases lying between them. This CDR3 spans 14 amino acids. The CDR3 nucleotides are TGTGCCAGTAGTATGACGCGTTGGAGCGATGAGCAGTTCTTC. Encoded protein: CASSMTRWSDEQFF.

The chain couples TRBV30 to TRBJ2-7, with 11 bases aligning to TRBD1. CDR1 is GTSNPN and CDR2 is SVGIG in the germline V gene (reference sequence). Trimming removed 3 bases from V and 2 bases from J; junction bases left unmatched: 3. The length of the CDR3 is 14 residues. The CDR3 bases are TGTGCCTGGAGACCGGGACAGGGGGCCTACGAGCAGTACTTC. Residues: CAWRPGQGAYEQYF.

This clone has a handful of counts. The genes are TRBV6-5 and TRBJ2-1; tentatively, D is TRBD1 (6 bases). This CDR3 contains 14 residues. Germline V CDR1 and CDR2: MNHEY, SVGAGI. Trimming took off 3 bases at V and 4 bases at J, with 10 bases between the two ends. The CDR3 is CASSYDQGYNEQFF. The CDR3, as DNA: TGTGCCAGCAGTTATGATCAGGGGTACAATGAGCAGTTCTTC.

The rearrangement uses TRBV18 and TRBJ1-5, with TRBD1 as a possible D gene (5 bases). The CDR3 spans 15 residues. V shed 4 bases and J shed 3 bases, with 13 bases lying between them. Germline V gene lookup returns CDR1 KGHSH and CDR2 LQKENI. CDR3 DNA: TGTGCCAGCTCACGGGGGGGAGGTGACAATCAGCCCCAGCATTTT. Residues: CASSRGGGDNQPQHF.

The CDR3 sequence is CATTGTVNTEAFF. The DNA of the CDR3 is TGTGCCACCACCGGGACGGTGAACACTGAAGCTTTCTTT. The V and J genes are TRBV6-1 and TRBJ1-1, with D possibly matching TRBD1 (5 bases). This CDR3 is 13 amino acids long. CDR1 and CDR2 (germline): MNHNS, SASEGT. Trimming removed 10 bases from V and 0 bases from J, with 12 bases in between.

The genes are TRBV25-1 and TRBJ2-3, with 8 bases fitting TRBD2. There are 16 residues in the CDR3. Losses at the gene ends were 3 bases for V and 2 bases for J; bases not matched to a gene: 7. Germline-derived CDR1 and CDR2 are MGHDK and SYGVNS. This CDR3 reads CASSDISGSHTDTQYF. The CDR3 bases are TGTGCCAGCAGTGATATCAGCGGGAGCCACACAGATACGCAGTATTTT.

The genes are TRBV28 and TRBJ1-1, with 7 positions matching TRBD1. Germline CDR1 is MDHEN and CDR2 is SYDVKM. J lost 8 bases, V lost 5 bases, and 14 bases had no gene match. CDR3 length: 15 residues. CDR3 residues: CASSPAGTEWSEAFF. The CDR3 DNA sequence: TGTGCCAGCAGTCCCGCGGGGACAGAGTGGTCCGAAGCTTTCTTT.

The chain recombines TRBV4-1 with TRBJ2-3; no firm D call. The germline V and J ends were trimmed by 4 bases and 3 bases, with 14 bases remaining between them. CDR3 size: 15 residues. Germline V lookup: CDR1 MGHRA, CDR2 YSYEKL. The DNA of the CDR3 is TGCGCCAGCAGCCTGGTAAAGTTAGCTACAGATACGCAGTATTTT. Residues: CASSLVKLATDTQYF.

The chain joins TRBV19 to TRBJ2-1, with 8 bases aligning to TRBD2. With 4 bases clipped from V and 6 bases from J, the junction kept 5 bases outside the gene matches. Germline-derived CDR1 and CDR2 are LNHDA and SQIVND (reference sequence). This CDR3 contains 14 residues. CDR3 loop: CASSTSGRGNEQFF. CDR3 nucleotides: TGTGCCAGTAGTACAAGCGGGAGAGGCAATGAGCAGTTCTTC.

The rearrangement links TRBV6-5 to TRBJ2-7; TRBD2 aligns across 7 bases. J lost 0 bases, V lost 8 bases, and 7 bases had no gene match. CDR3 size: 14 residues. Germline V lookup: CDR1 MNHEY, CDR2 SVGAGI. This chain's CDR3 is CASGEGTSSYEQYF. The DNA of the CDR3 is TGTGCCAGCGGGGAGGGGACCAGCTCCTACGAGCAGTACTTC.

The V and J genes are TRBV19 and TRBJ2-5; 7 bases fit TRBD2. Germline V gene lookup returns CDR1 LNHDA and CDR2 SQIVND (reference sequence). The junction had 8 bases not matched to a gene; V was cut back by 5 bases and J by 5 bases. This CDR3 is 14 amino acids long. The CDR3 region is CASSPGGSWETQYF. The CDR3 nucleotides are TGTGCCAGTAGTCCCGGGGGGTCTTGGGAGACCCAGTACTTC.

The chain combines TRBV6-1 with TRBJ2-7, with unresolved D. The CDR3 length is 11 residues. Germline lookup yields CDR1 MNHNS and CDR2 SASEGT. The ends were cut back, 4 bases at V and 5 bases at J, with 6 bases in the middle. Here the CDR3 DNA reads TGTGCCAGCAGTGCCCCCAACGAGCAGTACTTC. It codes for CASSAPNEQYF.

The CDR3 DNA follows: TGTGCCAGCGGGGTAGCGGGGGGCCCGGAGACCCAGTACTTC. Its translation is CASGVAGGPETQYF. The chain couples TRBV7-6 to TRBJ2-5; TRBD2 aligns across 10 bases. The CDR3 has 14 amino acids. Germline CDR1 is SGHVS and CDR2 is FNYEAQ. After removal of 8 bases from V and 5 bases from J, the junction contained 8 bases not matched to a gene.

The chain is built from TRBV5-1 and TRBJ1-1; 7 positions agree with TRBD1. The V segment lost 4 bases and the J segment 0 bases; nucleotides outside the gene matches: 6. The CDR3 runs to 15 residues. Germline V gene lookup returns CDR1 SGHRS and CDR2 YFSETQ. DNA of the CDR3: TGCGCCAGCAGCGGAACAACAGGGGTGAACACTGAAGCTTTCTTT. It codes for CASSGTTGVNTEAFF.